These 23 T cell receptor beta chains came from one sample sequenced in a study of blood T cell repertoires in COVID-19. Generated by immunoSEQ multiplex PCR, the TCRdb table keeps only in-frame clones and is missing some. This sample carries fewer than 50,000 clones, 88% of them seen once, and the ten largest clones take approximately 10%. The sequencing input was peripheral blood. The source of these receptors is a man aged 45 to 65 with active COVID-19.

The CDR3 protein is CASSINSPDTQYF. DNA of the CDR3: TGCGCCAGCAGCATCAATTCCCCAGATACGCAGTATTTT. The chain carries TRBV5-1 and TRBJ2-3; D is undetermined. The V gene's germline CDR1 is SGHRS and CDR2 YFSETQ. The CDR3 sequence is 13 residues long. V lost 4 bases and J lost 4, with 10 bases in between.

J is TRBJ1-3 and V is TRBV7-2, with TRBD1 matching over 7 bases. The junction had 1 base not matched to a gene; V was cut back by 0 bases and J by 2 bases. CDR1 SGHTA and CDR2 FQGNSA come from the germline V gene. The length of the CDR3 is 15 residues. The CDR3 DNA reads TGTGCCAGCAGCTTAGCCGGGACAGCTGGAAACACCATATATTTT. Protein sequence: CASSLAGTAGNTIYF.

This clone was counted between two and nine times. This sequence joins TRBV5-6 and TRBJ1-5; D is perhaps TRBD1 (5 bases). The CDR3 is 16 residues long. The germline gives CDR1 SGHDT, CDR2 YYEEEE. The V end was cut by 4 bases, the J end by 3 bases, with 17 bases between. In DNA, the CDR3 is TGTGCCAGCAGCCCGGCCGCAGGGCGCGTCAATCAGCCCCAGCATTTT. It specifies CASSPAAGRVNQPQHF.

This clone is a singleton in its sample. The chain joins TRBV30 to TRBJ1-4; D uncertain. The V and J ends lost 3 bases and 2 bases respectively, with 13 bases between them. The CDR3 is 15 amino acids. CDR1 is GTSNPN, CDR2 SVGIG, per germline (reference sequence). CDR3 protein: CAWRPGSLTNEKLFF. The CDR3 DNA is TGTGCCTGGAGGCCCGGGAGTTTGACTAATGAAAAACTGTTTTTT.

V usage is TRBV6-5 and J usage is TRBJ1-4, with a tentative D call TRBD1 (5 bases). The CDR3 totals 16 residues. V lost 0 bases, J lost 7 bases, and 15 bases lay in between. The germline gives CDR1 MNHEY, CDR2 SVGAGI. This CDR3 reads CASSYSGEGLGEKLFF. DNA for the CDR3: TGTGCCAGCAGTTACTCGGGGGAGGGTTTGGGTGAAAAACTGTTTTTT.

The genes are TRBV14 and TRBJ2-1; 7 bases map to TRBD2. The J segment lost 2 bases and the V segment lost 10 bases, leaving 14 bases of the junction unmatched. The CDR3 loop spans 16 amino acids. Per the germline V gene, CDR1 is SGHDN and CDR2 is FVKESK. CDR3 DNA sequence: TGTGCCACCCAGGCATGGGCGGGAGTGCCCTACAATGAGCAGTTCTTC. Amino acids: CATQAWAGVPYNEQFF.

The chain couples TRBV18 to TRBJ2-3, with D perhaps matching TRBD2 (6 bases). The length of the CDR3 is 14 residues. Germline assignment: CDR1 KGHSH and CDR2 LQKENI. Trimming removed 6 bases from V and 2 bases from J, with 12 bases in between. CDR3: CASSTGSSTDTQYF. The CDR3, as DNA: TGTGCCAGCTCTACCGGGAGTTCCACAGATACGCAGTATTTT. The full variable domain, its missing parts supplied by reference TRBV18 and TRBJ2-3, is NAGVMQNPRHLVRRRGQEARLRCSPMKGHSHVYWYRQLPEEGLKFMVYLQKENIIDESGMPKERFSAEFPKEGPSILRIQQVVRGDSAAYFCASSTGSSTDTQYFGPGTRLTVL.

V is TRBV10-3 and J is TRBJ1-2, with 10 bases fitting TRBD1. Germline trimming cut 2 bases from V and 1 base from J; bases unmatched to any gene: 13. Germline CDR1 reads ENHRY; CDR2 reads SYGVKD. This CDR3 is 19 amino acids long. For the CDR3, the DNA is TGTGCCATCAGTGAGAATAGGGTGACAGGGGGCTCATTTAACTATGGCTACACCTTC. It encodes CAISENRVTGGSFNYGYTF.

The chain joins TRBV2 to TRBJ2-7, with D perhaps TRBD1 (5 bases). The germline CDR1 and CDR2 sequences are SNHLY and FYNNEI. Trimming left V 2 bases short and J 4 bases short, with 12 bases between. The CDR3 has 14 residues. The CDR3 region has the DNA TGTGCCAGCAGTGAATTAGGGGTAGTGTACGAGCAGTACTTC. This encodes CASSELGVVYEQYF.

The chain links TRBV27 to TRBJ2-2, with a tentative D call TRBD1 (6 bases). Trimming took 3 bases from V and 6 from J, leaving 14 bases between them. Germline CDR1 and CDR2: MNHEY and SMNVEV (reference sequence). This CDR3 is built from 15 residues. The CDR3 loop reads CASSFLQGGAGELFF. The DNA for the CDR3 is TGTGCCAGCAGTTTCTTACAGGGTGGGGCCGGGGAGCTGTTTTTT.

J is TRBJ2-3 and V is TRBV5-1; the D is unclear. Looked up from germline, CDR1 is SGHRS and CDR2 is YFSETQ. V lost 0 bases and J lost 1, with 6 bases in between. The CDR3 sequence is 14 residues long. CDR3 sequence (DNA): TGCGCCAGCAGCTTGGGAGAGGGCACAGATACGCAGTATTTT. Its protein product is CASSLGEGTDTQYF.

This chain links TRBV23-1 with TRBJ2-2, with TRBD2 matching over 10 bases. TRBV23-1 is an ORF; its function is uncertain. Germline trimming cut 2 bases from V and 4 bases from J; bases unmatched to any gene: 4. This CDR3 has 16 amino acids. The chain's CDR3 is CASSQLAGESTGELFF. As DNA, the CDR3 is TGCGCCAGCAGTCAACTAGCGGGAGAGAGCACCGGGGAGCTGTTTTTT.

Only a few counts were recorded for this clone. The chain uses TRBV7-9 and TRBJ2-7, with 8 bases matching TRBD2. The CDR3 covers 16 residues. CDR1 is SEHNR, CDR2 FQNEAQ, per germline (reference sequence). The junction had 12 bases not matched to a gene; V was cut back by 5 bases and J by 3 bases. DNA for the CDR3: TGTGCCAGCAGCCTACACGCCCCACTAGCGGTCTACGAGCAGTACTTC. It specifies CASSLHAPLAVYEQYF.

The chain combines TRBV9 with TRBJ1-4; 12 nucleotides agree with TRBD1. Per germline, CDR1 SGDLS and CDR2 YYNGEE. This CDR3 is 16 amino acids long. The trim removed 0 bases at V and 5 bases at J, leaving 2 bases unmatched. The CDR3 nucleotides read TGTGCCAGCAGCGTAGGGGACAGGGGGCGGAATGAAAAACTGTTTTTT. This gives the protein CASSVGDRGRNEKLFF.

The J gene is TRBJ1-3, the V gene TRBV27; TRBD1 agrees at 9 bases. Trimming took 1 base from V and 4 from J; bases not matched to a gene: 5. The CDR3 has 16 residues. Germline-derived CDR1 and CDR2 are MNHEY and SMNVEV (reference sequence). CDR3 in amino acids: CASSLYGTGTGNTIYF. As DNA, the CDR3 is TGTGCCAGCAGTTTATATGGGACAGGGACGGGAAACACCATATATTTT.

The chain joins TRBV11-3 to TRBJ1-2; tentatively, D is TRBD1 (5 bases). The CDR3 runs 13 residues. Trimming pared 2 bases from V and 8 bases from J, leaving 12 bases between. Per germline, CDR1 SGHNT and CDR2 YENEEA. In DNA form, the CDR3 reads TGTGCCAGCAGCTTATGGGGAGGGGCCGGCTACACCTTC. Amino acid sequence: CASSLWGGAGYTF.

This clone was detected only a few times. V is TRBV5-6 and J is TRBJ1-2, with 8 bases identical to TRBD1. With V trimmed by 4 bases and J by 2 bases, 10 bases remained unmatched. Germline V gene data show CDR1 as SGHDT and CDR2 as YYEEEE. The CDR3 has 16 amino acids. In nucleotides, the CDR3 is TGTGCCAGCAGCCCCCGTGGACAGGGAATCAACTATGGCTACACCTTC. Translating it yields CASSPRGQGINYGYTF.

This clone was detected a few times. This chain links TRBV15 with TRBJ1-6; D is ambiguous. The CDR3 is made up of 15 amino acids. The V and J ends lost 1 base and 3 bases respectively, with 7 bases between them. CDR1 and CDR2 from the germline V gene are LNHNV and YYDKDF (reference sequence). This chain's CDR3 is CATSRVADYNSPLHF. The CDR3 nucleotides are TGTGCCACCAGCAGAGTCGCGGACTATAATTCACCCCTCCACTTT.

The rearrangement joins TRBV6-5 to TRBJ2-1, with D possibly being TRBD1 (6 bases). There are 14 residues in the CDR3. Germline V gene data show CDR1 as MNHEY and CDR2 as SVGAGI. The V and J ends lost 8 bases and 6 bases respectively, with 17 bases between them. The CDR3 DNA follows: TGTGCCAGCTACCGCGACAGGAACCTCAATGAGCAGTTCTTC. The encoded protein is CASYRDRNLNEQFF.

CDR3 bases: TGTGCCAGCAGTGGAGCTAGCGGGAGTAACTACAATGAGCAGTTCTTC. This encodes CASSGASGSNYNEQFF. The rearrangement uses TRBV27 and TRBJ2-1; TRBD2 aligns across 10 bases. This CDR3 is built from 16 residues. Trimming cost V 5 bases and J 3 bases; bases outside gene matches: 7. Germline V lookup: CDR1 MNHEY, CDR2 SMNVEV (reference sequence).

This chain links TRBV18 with TRBJ1-1, with D tentatively TRBD1 (6 bases). V was cut by 1 base and J by 3 bases, with 15 bases left in between. Germline V gene data show CDR1 as KGHSH and CDR2 as LQKENI. This CDR3 comprises 16 residues. This CDR3 reads CASSPLPGVTYTEAFF. The CDR3, as DNA: TGTGCCAGCTCACCACTGCCAGGGGTTACTTACACTGAAGCTTTCTTT. Full variable domain (outside the CDR3, taken from reference TRBV18 and TRBJ1-1): NAGVMQNPRHLVRRRGQEARLRCSPMKGHSHVYWYRQLPEEGLKFMVYLQKENIIDESGMPKERFSAEFPKEGPSILRIQQVVRGDSAAYFCASSPLPGVTYTEAFFGQGTRLTVV.

The chain links TRBV5-8 to TRBJ1-6, with unresolved D. Per the germline V gene, CDR1 is SGHTS and CDR2 is YDEGEE. Trimming shortened V by 4 bases and J by 0 bases, and 17 bases separated the two germline ends. The CDR3 is made up of 18 amino acids. The DNA for the CDR3 is TGTGCCAGCAGCGAAAATGACGGTCCAGGCTCCTATAATTCACCCCTCCACTTT. This encodes CASSENDGPGSYNSPLHF.

The chain employs TRBV4-1 and TRBJ2-7; 7 nucleotides align to TRBD2. Trimming removed 3 bases from V and 2 bases from J; junction bases left unmatched: 7. The CDR3 sequence is 15 residues long. CDR1 MGHRA and CDR2 YSYEKL come from the germline V gene. The CDR3 nucleotides read TGCGCCAGCAGCCAGCTCCCCGGGGGGACCTACGAGCAGTACTTC. It codes for CASSQLPGGTYEQYF.